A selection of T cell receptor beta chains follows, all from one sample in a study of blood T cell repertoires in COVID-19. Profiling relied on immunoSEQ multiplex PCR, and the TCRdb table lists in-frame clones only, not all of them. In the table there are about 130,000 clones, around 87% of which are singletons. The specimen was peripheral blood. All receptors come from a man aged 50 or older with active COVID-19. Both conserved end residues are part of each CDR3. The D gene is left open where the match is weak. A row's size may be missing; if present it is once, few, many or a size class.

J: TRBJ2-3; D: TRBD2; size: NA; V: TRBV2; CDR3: CASSTSGGLDTQYF; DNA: TGTGCCAGCAGTACTAGCGGGGGGCTAGATACGCAGTATTTT
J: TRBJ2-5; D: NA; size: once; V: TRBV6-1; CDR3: CASSEARQETQYF; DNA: TGTGCCAGCAGTGAAGCTAGACAAGAGACCCAGTACTTC
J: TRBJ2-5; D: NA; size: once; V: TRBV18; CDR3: CASSLGITQETQYF; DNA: TGTGCCAGCTCACTCGGGATTACCCAAGAGACCCAGTACTTC
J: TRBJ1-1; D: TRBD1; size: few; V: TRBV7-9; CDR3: CASSLDGQANTEAFF; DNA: TGTGCCAGCAGCTTGGACGGACAGGCGAACACTGAAGCTTTCTTT
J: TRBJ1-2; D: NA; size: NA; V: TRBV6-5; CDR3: CASSPSRNYGYTF; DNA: TGTGCCAGCTCCCCCTCGCGAAACTATGGCTACACCTTC
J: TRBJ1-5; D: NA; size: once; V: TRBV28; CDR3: CASSLYRTPGSGMGQPQHF; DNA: TGTGCCAGCAGTTTATACAGGACCCCCGGCTCAGGTATGGGTCAGCCCCAGCATTTT
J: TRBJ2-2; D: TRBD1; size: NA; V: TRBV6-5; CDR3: CASRNRQGAAGELFF; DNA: TGTGCCAGCAGGAACCGACAGGGGGCGGCCGGGGAGCTGTTTTTT
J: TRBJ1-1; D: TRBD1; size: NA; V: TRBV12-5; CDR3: CAMRPGQGFMNTEAFF; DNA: TGTGCTATGCGACCGGGACAGGGTTTCATGAACACTGAAGCTTTCTTT
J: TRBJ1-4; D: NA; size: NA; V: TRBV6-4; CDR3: CASSVRPLTGGGSEKLFF; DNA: TGTGCCAGCAGCGTAAGACCCCTAACGGGGGGCGGTAGTGAAAAACTGTTTTTT
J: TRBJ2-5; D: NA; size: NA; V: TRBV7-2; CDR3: CASSSQETQYF; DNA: TGTGCCAGCAGCTCGCAAGAGACCCAGTACTTC
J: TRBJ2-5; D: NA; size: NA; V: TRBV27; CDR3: CASSLSGLRETQYF; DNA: TGTGCCAGCAGTTTATCGGGACTCCGAGAGACCCAGTACTTC
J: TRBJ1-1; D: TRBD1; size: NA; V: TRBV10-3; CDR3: CAMGRGTEAFF; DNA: TGTGCCATGGGCAGGGGGACTGAAGCTTTCTTT
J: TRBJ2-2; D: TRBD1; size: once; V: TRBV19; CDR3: CASSTRQGATSGELFF; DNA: TGTGCCAGTAGTACCCGACAGGGGGCAACCTCCGGGGAGCTGTTTTTT
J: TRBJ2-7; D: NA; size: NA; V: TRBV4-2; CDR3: CASSQGTEGEQYF; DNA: TGTGCCAGCAGCCAAGGGACGGAGGGCGAGCAGTACTTC
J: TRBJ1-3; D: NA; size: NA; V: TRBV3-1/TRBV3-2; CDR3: CASSQSGSAAYSGNTIYF; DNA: TGTGCCAGCAGCCAATCGGGGAGTGCCGCCTACTCTGGAAACACCATATATTTT
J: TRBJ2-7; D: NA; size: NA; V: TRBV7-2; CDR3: CASSLGWAASYEQYF; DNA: TGTGCCAGCAGCTTAGGCTGGGCTGCCTCCTACGAGCAGTACTTC
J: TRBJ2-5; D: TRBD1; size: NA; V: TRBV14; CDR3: CASSQDKGTGPSGETQYF; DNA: TGTGCCAGCAGCCAAGATAAAGGGACAGGGCCTTCGGGGGAGACCCAGTACTTC